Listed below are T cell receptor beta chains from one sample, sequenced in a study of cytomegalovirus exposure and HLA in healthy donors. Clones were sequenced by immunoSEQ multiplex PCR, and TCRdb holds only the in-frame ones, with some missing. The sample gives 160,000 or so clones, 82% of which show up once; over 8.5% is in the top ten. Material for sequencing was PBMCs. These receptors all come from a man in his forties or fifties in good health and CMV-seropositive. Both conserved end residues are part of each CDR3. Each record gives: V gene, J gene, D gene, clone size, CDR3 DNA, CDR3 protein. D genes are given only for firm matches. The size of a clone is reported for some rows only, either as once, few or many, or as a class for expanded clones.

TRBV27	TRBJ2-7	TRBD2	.	TGTGCCAGCAGTCGTAGCGGGAGCGGAGCCTACGAGCAGTACTTC	CASSRSGSGAYEQYF
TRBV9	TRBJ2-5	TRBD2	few	TGTGCCAGCAGCGTAGGGCAAGCGGGAGGGCCTGAGACCCAGTACTTC	CASSVGQAGGPETQYF
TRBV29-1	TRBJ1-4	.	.	TGCAGCGTACAGGGATGGGCAAATGAAAAACTGTTTTTT	CSVQGWANEKLFF
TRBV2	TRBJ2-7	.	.	TGTGCCAGCAGGATGGGACTGAGCTCCTACGAGCAGTACTTC	CASRMGLSSYEQYF
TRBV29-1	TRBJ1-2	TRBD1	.	TGCAGCGGGGACAGGGATGACTATGGCTACACCTTC	CSGDRDDYGYTF
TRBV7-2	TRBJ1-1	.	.	TGTGCCAGCAGCTTAGATACCTTTCGGGGAGCTTTCTTT	CASSLDTFRGAFF
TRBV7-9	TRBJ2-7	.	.	TGTGCCAGCAGCTTAGGGGGACATGTTACCTACGAGCAGTACTTC	CASSLGGHVTYEQYF
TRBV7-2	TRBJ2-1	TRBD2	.	TGTGCCAGCAGTACTAGCGGGAGTCTAGTTGAGCAGTTCTTC	CASSTSGSLVEQFF
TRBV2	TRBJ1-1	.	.	TGTGCCAGCAGTGGGCAGGGGATGAACACTGAAGCTTTCTTT	CASSGQGMNTEAFF
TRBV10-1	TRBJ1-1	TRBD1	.	TGCGCCAGCAGCCACACCTCAGGGACAGGGGACGATCGAGCTTTCTTT	CASSHTSGTGDDRAFF
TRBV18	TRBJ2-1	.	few	TGTGCCAGCTCACCAATGTGGGAGACGGGAGAAGATGAGCAGTTCTTC	CASSPMWETGEDEQFF
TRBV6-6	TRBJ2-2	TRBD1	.	TGTGCGACAGACAGGGCGAACACCGGGGAGCTGTTTTTT	CATDRANTGELFF
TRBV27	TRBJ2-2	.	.	TGTGCCAGCAGTTTGAGCGGAGACACCGGGGAGCTGTTTTTT	CASSLSGDTGELFF
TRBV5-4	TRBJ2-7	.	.	TGTGCCAGCACCTTGGGGGGGGGCAGAGGGTACTACGAGCAGTACTTC	CASTLGGGRGYYEQYF
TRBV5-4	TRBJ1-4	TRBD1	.	TGTGCCAGCAGCTTGGGGGCCGACAGGGGGGTAGGAAAACTGTTTTTT	CASSLGADRGVGKLFF
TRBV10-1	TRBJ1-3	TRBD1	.	TGCGCCAGCAGTGAGTCGAACTTTTTGGGACAGGGCCTCGGAAACACCATATATTTT	CASSESNFLGQGLGNTIYF
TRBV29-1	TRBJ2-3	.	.	TGCAGCGTTGAAGATGGCAGGGGAGAAACAGATACGCAGTATTTT	CSVEDGRGETDTQYF
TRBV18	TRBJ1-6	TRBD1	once	TGTGCCAGCTCACCATCACGGACAGGGCTTAATAATTCACCCCTCCACTTT	CASSPSRTGLNNSPLHF
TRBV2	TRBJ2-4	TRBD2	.	TGTGCCAGCAGTGAATCCTCCGGGGCTAGCGGCCCTGGGGTAAACATTCAGTACTTC	CASSESSGASGPGVNIQYF
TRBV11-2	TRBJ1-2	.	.	TGTGCCAGCAGCCGTAGCGGGGGAGGGATATATGGCTACACCTTC	CASSRSGGGIYGYTF
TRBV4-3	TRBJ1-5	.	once	TGCGCCAGCAGCCAAGAATTGGTGATAGATCGCAATCAGCCCCAGCATTTT	CASSQELVIDRNQPQHF
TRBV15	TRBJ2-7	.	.	TGTGCCACCAGCAGAGAGGGACAAGCCGGCGTCGGGCAGTACTTC	CATSREGQAGVGQYF
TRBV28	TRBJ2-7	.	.	TGTGCCAGCAGGCCCCTCCGGGGGGCGGCGGACTACGAGCAGTACTTC	CASRPLRGAADYEQYF
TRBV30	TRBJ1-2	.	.	TGTGCCTGGAGTGGGGGCCAGTCCTATGGCTACACCTTC	CAWSGGQSYGYTF
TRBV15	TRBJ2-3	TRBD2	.	TGTGCCACCAGCAAGCCTCGAGGCCGAGCGGGAGGGAAAGATACGCAGTATTTT	CATSKPRGRAGGKDTQYF
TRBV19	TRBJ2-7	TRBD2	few	TGTGCCAGTAGACCAGCGGGGGATTCCTACGAGCAGTACTTC	CASRPAGDSYEQYF
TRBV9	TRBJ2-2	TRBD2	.	TGTGCCAGCAGCCCGACTAGCGGGTTTACCGGGGAGCTGTTTTTT	CASSPTSGFTGELFF
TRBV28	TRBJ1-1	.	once	TGTGCCGCCTTGGGGAGCGTGGCTGAAGCTTTCTTT	CAALGSVAEAFF
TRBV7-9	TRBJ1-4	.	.	TGTGCCAGCAGCTCTTGGAGACCAACTAATGAAAAACTGTTTTTT	CASSSWRPTNEKLFF
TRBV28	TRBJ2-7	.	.	TGTGCCAGCCATTCCGGAGGCTACGAGCAGTACTTC	CASHSGGYEQYF
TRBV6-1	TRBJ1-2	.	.	TGTGCCAGCAGTGAATTACAGGGTCAGCTTTTCTATGGCTACACCTTC	CASSELQGQLFYGYTF
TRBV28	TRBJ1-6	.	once	TGTGCCAGCAGTTCGTCAGGGGAAAATTCACCCCTCCACTTT	CASSSSGENSPLHF
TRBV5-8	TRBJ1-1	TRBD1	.	TGTGCCAGCAGGGGACAGTCCTACACTGAAGCTTTCTTT	CASRGQSYTEAFF
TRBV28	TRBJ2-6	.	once	TGTGCCAGCAAAAAAGAGGCAGGGGGGTCTGGGGCCAACGTCCTGACTTTC	CASKKEAGGSGANVLTF
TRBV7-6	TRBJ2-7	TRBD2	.	TGTGCCAGCACAAGACTAGCGGGTGTCTACGAGCAGTACTTC	CASTRLAGVYEQYF
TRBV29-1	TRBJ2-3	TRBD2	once	TGCAGCGTTGGGGTGGGGGGGACCAACACAGATACGCAGTATTTT	CSVGVGGTNTDTQYF
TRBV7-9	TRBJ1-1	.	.	TGTGCCAGCAGCTTACGGGTTGACGGCACTGAAGCTTTCTTT	CASSLRVDGTEAFF
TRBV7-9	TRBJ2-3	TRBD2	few	TGTGCCAGCAGCATACTAGCGGGGGGACGTGGGGCAGATACGCAGTATTTT	CASSILAGGRGADTQYF
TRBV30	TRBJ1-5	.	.	TGTGCCTGGAGTGCAACCAGTGATATGCCCCAGCATTTT	CAWSATSDMPQHF